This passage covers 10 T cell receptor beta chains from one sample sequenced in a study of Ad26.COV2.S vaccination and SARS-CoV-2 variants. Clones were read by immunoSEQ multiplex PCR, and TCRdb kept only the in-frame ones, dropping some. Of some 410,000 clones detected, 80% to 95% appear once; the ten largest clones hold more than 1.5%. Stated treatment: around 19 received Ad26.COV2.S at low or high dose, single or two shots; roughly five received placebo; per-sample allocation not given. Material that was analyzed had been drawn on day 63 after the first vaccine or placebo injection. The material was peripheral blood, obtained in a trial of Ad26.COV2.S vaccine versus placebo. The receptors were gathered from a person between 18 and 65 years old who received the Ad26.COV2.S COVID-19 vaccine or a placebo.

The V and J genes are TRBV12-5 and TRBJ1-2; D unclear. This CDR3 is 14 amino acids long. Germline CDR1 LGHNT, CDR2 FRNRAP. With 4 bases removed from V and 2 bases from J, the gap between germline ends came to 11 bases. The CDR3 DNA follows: TGTGCTAGTGGTTCGGGCCAGGTCAACTATGGCTACACCTTC. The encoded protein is CASGSGQVNYGYTF.

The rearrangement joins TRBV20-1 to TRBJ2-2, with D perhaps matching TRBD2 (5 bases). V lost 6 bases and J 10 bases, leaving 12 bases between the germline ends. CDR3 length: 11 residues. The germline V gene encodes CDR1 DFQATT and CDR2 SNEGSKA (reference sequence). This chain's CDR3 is CSANAAAELFF. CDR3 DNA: TGCAGTGCAAACGCAGCGGCGGAGCTGTTTTTT.

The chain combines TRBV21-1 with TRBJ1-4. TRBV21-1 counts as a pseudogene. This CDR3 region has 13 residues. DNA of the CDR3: TGTGCCAGCAGCAAGGGGGTTAATGAAAAACTGTTTTTT. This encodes CASSKGVNEKLFF.

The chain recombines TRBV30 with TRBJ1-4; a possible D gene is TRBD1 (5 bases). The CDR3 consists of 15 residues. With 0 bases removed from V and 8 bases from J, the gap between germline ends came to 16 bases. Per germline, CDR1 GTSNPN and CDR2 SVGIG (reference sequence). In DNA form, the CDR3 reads TGTGCCTGGAGTGTACGTTCGACAGTGGCGGAAAAACTGTTTTTT. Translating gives CAWSVRSTVAEKLFF.

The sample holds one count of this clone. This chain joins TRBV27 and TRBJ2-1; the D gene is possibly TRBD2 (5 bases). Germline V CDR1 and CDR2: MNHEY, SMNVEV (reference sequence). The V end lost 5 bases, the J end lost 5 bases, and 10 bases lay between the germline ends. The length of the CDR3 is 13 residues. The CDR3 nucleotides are TGTGCCAGCAGTGCCTCGGGGAACAATGAGCAGTTCTTC. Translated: CASSASGNNEQFF.

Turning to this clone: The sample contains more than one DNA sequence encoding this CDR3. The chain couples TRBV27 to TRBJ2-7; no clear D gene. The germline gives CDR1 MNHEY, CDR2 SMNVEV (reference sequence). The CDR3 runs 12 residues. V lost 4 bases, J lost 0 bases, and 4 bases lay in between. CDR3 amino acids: CASSSSSYEQYF. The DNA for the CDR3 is TGTGCCAGCAGTTCGAGCTCCTACGAGCAGTACTTC.

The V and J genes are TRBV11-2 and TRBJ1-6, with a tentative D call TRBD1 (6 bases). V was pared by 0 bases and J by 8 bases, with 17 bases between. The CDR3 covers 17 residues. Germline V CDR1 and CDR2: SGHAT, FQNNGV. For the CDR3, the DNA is TGTGCCAGCAGCTTAGATATGCCGTTAGGGGGAGATTCACCCCTCCACTTT. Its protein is CASSLDMPLGGDSPLHF.

The CDR3 sequence: CASSQVNTRGGANEKLFF. The CDR3 coding sequence is TGCGCCAGCAGCCAAGTGAACACTAGGGGGGGGGCCAATGAAAAACTGTTTTTT. This chain links TRBV4-3 with TRBJ1-4; TRBD1 is a possible D gene (6 bases). This CDR3 contains 18 residues. In germline, CDR1 is LGHNA, CDR2 YSLEER. Trimming pared 1 base from V and 5 bases from J, leaving 20 bases between.

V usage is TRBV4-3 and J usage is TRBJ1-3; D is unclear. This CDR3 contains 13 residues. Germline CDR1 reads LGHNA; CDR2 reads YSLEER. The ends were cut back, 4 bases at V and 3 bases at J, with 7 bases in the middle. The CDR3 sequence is CASSRDGGNTIYF. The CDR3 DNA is TGCGCCAGCAGCCGTGACGGTGGAAACACCATATATTTT.

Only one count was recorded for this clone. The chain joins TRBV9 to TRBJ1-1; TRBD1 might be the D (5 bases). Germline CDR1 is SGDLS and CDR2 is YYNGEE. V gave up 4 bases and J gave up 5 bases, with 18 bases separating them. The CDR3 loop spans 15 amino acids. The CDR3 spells CASSPGGLVWTEAFF. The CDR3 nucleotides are TGTGCCAGCAGCCCCGGGGGTCTGGTATGGACTGAAGCTTTCTTT.